The source of this TCR beta chain is a study of early stage breast cancer tumors. Study-wide context: ER+/PR+/HER2- status applied to about 75% of the 16 invasive breast tumors.

Profiled with immunoSEQ multiplex PCR; TCRdb holds only in-frame clones, not every one. The table records about 50,000 clones, more than 70% of them present only once. V was shortened by 3 bases and J by 2 bases, with 10 bases between the two germline ends. This CDR3 comprises 14 residues. Germline CDR1 and CDR2: KGHSH and LQKENI. This chain uses TRBV18 with TRBJ1-1; D not resolved. This TCR was recovered from a person in their 40s with breast cancer. The sample taken for sequencing was blood. In DNA, the CDR3 is TGTGCCAGCTCACCGGCGTCAGGCAACACTGAAGCTTTCTTT. Residues: CASSPASGNTEAFF.